The T cell receptor beta chain described here comes from a study of CD8+CD57+ T cells in acquired aplastic anemia. Study background: An average of around 3.5 ug of DNA was obtained from sorted CD4+ and CD8+ cells. The average read count for CD4+ cells in healthy donors was around 11 million. Findings of the study overall: With respect to CD8+ Simpson's diversity, patients and controls did not differ significantly.

On this clonotype itself: Its target is unknown. The junction departs from the called germline gene at one end, perhaps through a read error.

Template material for TCR beta VDJ and CDR3 profiling consisted of genomic DNA. A single record per CDR3 protein comes from TCRdb applying MiXCR to the reads. Of 400,000 to 500,000 distinct CDR3 sequences in the sample, roughly 68% are singletons; the top ten hold 3% to 5%. Per germline, CDR1 WSHSY and CDR2 SAAADI. This CDR3 spans 13 amino acids. Sequenced: sorted CD4+, CD8+, or CD8+CD57+ T cells (not recorded which) from PBMCs. The rearrangement links TRBV10-2 to TRBJ1-2, with no clear D. This receptor was identified in a human donor in good health, serving as a control. CDR3: CASSESGVYGYTF. Written as DNA, the CDR3 is TGTGCCAGCAGTGAGTCCGGGGTATATGGCTACACCTTC.